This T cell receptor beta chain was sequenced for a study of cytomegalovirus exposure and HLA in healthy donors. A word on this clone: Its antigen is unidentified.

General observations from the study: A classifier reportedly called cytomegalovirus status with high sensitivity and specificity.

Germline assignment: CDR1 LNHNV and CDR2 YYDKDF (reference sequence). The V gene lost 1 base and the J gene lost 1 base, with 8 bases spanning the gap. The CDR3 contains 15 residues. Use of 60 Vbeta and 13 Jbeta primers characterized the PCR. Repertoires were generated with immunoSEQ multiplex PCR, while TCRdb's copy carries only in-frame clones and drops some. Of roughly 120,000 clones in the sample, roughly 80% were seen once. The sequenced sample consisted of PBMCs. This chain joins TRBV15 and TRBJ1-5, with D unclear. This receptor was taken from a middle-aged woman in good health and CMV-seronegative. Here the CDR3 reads CATSRGRVSNQPQHF. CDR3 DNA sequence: TGTGCCACCAGCAGAGGGAGGGTAAGCAATCAGCCCCAGCATTTT. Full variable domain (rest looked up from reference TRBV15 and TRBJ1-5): DAMVIQNPRYQVTQFGKPVTLSCSQTLNHNVMYWYQQKSSQAPKLLFHYYDKDFNNEADTPDNFQSRRPNTSFCFLDIRSPGLGDTAMYLCATSRGRVSNQPQHFGDGTRLSIL.